These T cell receptor beta chains were read from a single sample in a study of cytomegalovirus exposure and HLA in healthy donors. Produced via immunoSEQ multiplex PCR; TCRdb's table is partial and in-frame only. The data show about 130,000 clones, with around 85% seen just once and more than 3% held by the top ten. The sequenced sample was PBMCs. The origin of the receptors is a man aged 18 to 30 in good health and CMV-seropositive. Both conserved end residues are part of each CDR3. The order of the fields is V gene, CDR3 length, J gene, clone size, D gene, CDR3 DNA, CDR3 protein. The D gene is left open where the match is weak. For some rows the clone size is stated as once, few or many, or as a class when expanded; others skip it.

V gene: TRBV29-1
CDR3 length: 10
J gene: TRBJ2-5
clone size: -
D gene: -
CDR3 DNA: TGCAGCGTGGGAGGAGAGACCCAGTACTTC
CDR3 protein: CSVGGETQYF

V gene: TRBV28
CDR3 length: 15
J gene: TRBJ2-7
clone size: -
D gene: -
CDR3 DNA: TGTGCCACCTCCACCTTGGGGCAGGCATCCTACGAGCAGTACTTC
CDR3 protein: CATSTLGQASYEQYF

V gene: TRBV19
CDR3 length: 14
J gene: TRBJ1-1
clone size: -
D gene: -
CDR3 DNA: TGTGCCAGTACCGACTTGGGGGGGGTCACTGAAGCTTTCTTT
CDR3 protein: CASTDLGGVTEAFF

V gene: TRBV10-1
CDR3 length: 16
J gene: TRBJ2-4
clone size: -
D gene: TRBD1
CDR3 DNA: TGCGCCAGCAGTGCTGGGACAGGGGGAGCCAAAAACATTCAGTACTTC
CDR3 protein: CASSAGTGGAKNIQYF

V gene: TRBV7-9
CDR3 length: 13
J gene: TRBJ1-2
clone size: few
D gene: -
CDR3 DNA: TGTGCCAGCAGCTTAGGACAGGACTATGGCTACACCTTC
CDR3 protein: CASSLGQDYGYTF

V gene: TRBV5-6
CDR3 length: 17
J gene: TRBJ1-2
clone size: -
D gene: TRBD1
CDR3 DNA: TGTGCCAGCAGCCGGACGGGAAAACAGGGGGCGGACTATGGCTACACCTTC
CDR3 protein: CASSRTGKQGADYGYTF

V gene: TRBV4-3
CDR3 length: 19
J gene: TRBJ2-1
clone size: -
D gene: TRBD2
CDR3 DNA: TGCGCCAGCAGCCAAGATCGTTTGTTCGGACTAGCTGTAGACAATGAGCAGTTCTTC
CDR3 protein: CASSQDRLFGLAVDNEQFF

V gene: TRBV7-9
CDR3 length: 15
J gene: TRBJ2-2
clone size: -
D gene: -
CDR3 DNA: TGTGCCAGCAGCTTACTTGTACAGAACACCGGGGAGCTGTTTTTT
CDR3 protein: CASSLLVQNTGELFF

V gene: TRBV5-1
CDR3 length: 14
J gene: TRBJ2-1
clone size: once
D gene: -
CDR3 DNA: TGCGCCAGCAGCCCCTTTTACGGGATCCATGAGCAGTTCTTC
CDR3 protein: CASSPFYGIHEQFF

V gene: TRBV5-4
CDR3 length: 15
J gene: TRBJ1-1
clone size: -
D gene: TRBD1
CDR3 DNA: TGTGCCAGCAGCTTGTGGACAGGGAGAAGGACTGAAGCTTTCTTT
CDR3 protein: CASSLWTGRRTEAFF

V gene: TRBV30
CDR3 length: 15
J gene: TRBJ1-1
clone size: -
D gene: TRBD1
CDR3 DNA: TGTGCCTGGAGTGTGGGGACAGCTTTGGGCACTGAAGCTTTCTTT
CDR3 protein: CAWSVGTALGTEAFF

V gene: TRBV27
CDR3 length: 14
J gene: TRBJ2-3
clone size: once
D gene: TRBD1
CDR3 DNA: TGTGCCACCAAACCGGGACAGGGCACAGATACGCAGTATTTT
CDR3 protein: CATKPGQGTDTQYF

V gene: TRBV25-1
CDR3 length: 17
J gene: TRBJ1-5
clone size: -
D gene: TRBD1
CDR3 DNA: TGTGCCAGCAGTGGACAGGGGGCCGGGGATAGCAATCAGCCCCAGCATTTT
CDR3 protein: CASSGQGAGDSNQPQHF

V gene: TRBV7-2
CDR3 length: 14
J gene: TRBJ2-7
clone size: -
D gene: -
CDR3 DNA: TGTGCCAGTGGCGGACAATTCCGTGTCTACGAGCAGTACTTC
CDR3 protein: CASGGQFRVYEQYF

V gene: TRBV5-4
CDR3 length: 13
J gene: TRBJ2-5
clone size: -
D gene: -
CDR3 DNA: TGTGCCAGCAGCCTATTCCCCCTGGAGACCCAGTACTTC
CDR3 protein: CASSLFPLETQYF

V gene: TRBV13
CDR3 length: 17
J gene: TRBJ1-1
clone size: -
D gene: TRBD1
CDR3 DNA: TGTGCCAGCAGCTGGAATACCGGGACAGTCCTCCGGGCTGAAGCTTTCTTT
CDR3 protein: CASSWNTGTVLRAEAFF

V gene: TRBV5-4
CDR3 length: 13
J gene: TRBJ1-5
clone size: -
D gene: -
CDR3 DNA: TGTGCCAGCAGTCGCGACAGGAATCAGCCCCAGCATTTT
CDR3 protein: CASSRDRNQPQHF

V gene: TRBV6-6
CDR3 length: 11
J gene: TRBJ2-1
clone size: -
D gene: -
CDR3 DNA: TGTGCCAGCAGCCACAACAATGAGCAGTTCTTC
CDR3 protein: CASSHNNEQFF